This TCR beta chain was sequenced in a study of OX40 agonist ivuxolimab in advanced cancers. This CDR3 comprises 15 residues. Per the germline V gene, CDR1 is SGHDT and CDR2 is YYEEEE. V dropped 1 base and J dropped 2 bases, with 10 bases sitting between them. Assay: immunoSEQ multiplex PCR; the TCRdb copy retains only in-frame clones and omits some. The table shows some 50,000 clones, with 84% occurring only once. Points from the study as a whole: Circulating CD4+ and CD8+ T cells showed clonal expansion by week 6 at 0.1 to 3.0 mg/kg.

Regarding this clone: Its cognate antigen is unknown.

This clonotype originated in an adult with an advanced solid tumor such as melanoma, head and neck, liver or kidney cancer. The J gene is TRBJ2-1, the V gene TRBV5-6; no clear D gene. The material was CD4+ or CD8+ T cells sorted from blood, obtained in a trial of the OX40 agonist ivuxolimab. The CDR3 spells CASSLSRRTYNEQFF. CDR3 nucleotides: TGTGCCAGCAGCTTGAGCAGGAGAACCTACAATGAGCAGTTCTTC.